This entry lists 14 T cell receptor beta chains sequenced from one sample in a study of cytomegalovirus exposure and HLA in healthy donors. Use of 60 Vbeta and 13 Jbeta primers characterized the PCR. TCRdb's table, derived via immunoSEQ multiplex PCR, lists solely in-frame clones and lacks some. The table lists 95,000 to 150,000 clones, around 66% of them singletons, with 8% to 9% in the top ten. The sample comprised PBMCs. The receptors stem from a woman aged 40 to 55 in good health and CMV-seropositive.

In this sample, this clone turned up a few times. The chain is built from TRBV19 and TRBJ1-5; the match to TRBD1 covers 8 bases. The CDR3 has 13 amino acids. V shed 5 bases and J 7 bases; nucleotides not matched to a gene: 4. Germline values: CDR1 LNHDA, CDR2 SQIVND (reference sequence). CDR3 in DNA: TGTGCCAGTAGTGGGACAGGTGTGCAGCCCCAGCATTTT. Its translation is CASSGTGVQPQHF. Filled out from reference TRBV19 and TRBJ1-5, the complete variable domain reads DGGITQSPKYLFRKEGQNVTLSCEQNLNHDAMYWYRQDPGQGLRLIYYSQIVNDFQKGDIAEGYSVSREKKESFPLTVTSAQKNPTAFYLCASSGTGVQPQHFGDGTRLSIL.

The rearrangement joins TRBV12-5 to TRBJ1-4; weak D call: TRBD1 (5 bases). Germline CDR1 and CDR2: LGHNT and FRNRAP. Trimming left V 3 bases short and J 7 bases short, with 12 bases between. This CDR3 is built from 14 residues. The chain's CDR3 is CASGLSGIGEKLFF. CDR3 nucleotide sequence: TGTGCTAGTGGTTTATCAGGGATCGGTGAAAAACTGTTTTTT.

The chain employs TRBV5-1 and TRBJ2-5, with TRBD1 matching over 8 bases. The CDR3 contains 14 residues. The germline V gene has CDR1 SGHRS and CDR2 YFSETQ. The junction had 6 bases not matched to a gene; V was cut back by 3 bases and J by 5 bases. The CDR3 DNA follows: TGCGCCAGCAGCTCTCAGGGGGCGGGTGAGACCCAGTACTTC. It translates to CASSSQGAGETQYF.

The CDR3 here is CASSEDTWGETQYF. In DNA, the CDR3 is TGCGCCAGTTCCGAGGACACGTGGGGAGAGACCCAGTACTTC. The chain links TRBV4-1 to TRBJ2-5; D is possibly TRBD1 (5 bases). V lost 9 bases to trimming and J lost 4 bases, with 18 bases between them. This CDR3 has 14 residues. Germline-derived CDR1 and CDR2 are MGHRA and YSYEKL.

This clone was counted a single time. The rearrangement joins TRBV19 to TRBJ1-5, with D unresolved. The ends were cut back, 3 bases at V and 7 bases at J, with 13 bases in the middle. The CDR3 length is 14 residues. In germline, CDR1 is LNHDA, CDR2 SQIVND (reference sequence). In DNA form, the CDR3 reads TGTGCCAGTAGTATCCACGGCGGCAGCCAGCCCCAGCATTTT. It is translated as CASSIHGGSQPQHF.

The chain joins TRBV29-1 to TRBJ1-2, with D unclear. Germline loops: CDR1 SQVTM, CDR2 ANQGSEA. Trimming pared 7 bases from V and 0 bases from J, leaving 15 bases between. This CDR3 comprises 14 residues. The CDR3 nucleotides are TGCAGCGCAACGGCAGGCAGTTCTAACTATGGCTACACCTTC. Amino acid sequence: CSATAGSSNYGYTF. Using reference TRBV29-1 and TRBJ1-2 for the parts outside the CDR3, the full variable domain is SAVISQKPSRDICQRGTSLTIQCQVDSQVTMMFWYRQQPGQSLTLIATANQGSEATYESGFVIDKFPISRPNLTFSTLTVSNMSPEDSSIYLCSATAGSSNYGYTFGSGTRLTVV.

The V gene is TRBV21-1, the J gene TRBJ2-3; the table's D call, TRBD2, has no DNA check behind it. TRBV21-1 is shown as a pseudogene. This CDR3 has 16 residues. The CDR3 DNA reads TGTGCCAGCAGCAATGGGGGAGGGACTAGGTCAGATACGCAGTATTTT. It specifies CASSNGGGTRSDTQYF.

CDR3 sequence: CASSPNGRGYNEQFF. CDR3 bases: TGTGCCAGCAGCCCGAACGGACGGGGATACAATGAGCAGTTCTTC. This chain joins TRBV5-8 and TRBJ2-1; weak D call: TRBD2 (5 bases). The CDR3 has 15 residues. The V end lost 4 bases, the J end lost 4 bases, and 15 bases lay between the germline ends. Per germline, CDR1 SGHTS and CDR2 YDEGEE. Drawing the rest from reference TRBV5-8 and TRBJ2-1, the complete variable domain is EAGVTQSPTHLIKTRGQQATLRCSPISGHTSVYWYQQALGLGLQFLLWYDEGEERNRGNFPPRFSGRQFPNYSSELNVNALELEDSALYLCASSPNGRGYNEQFFGPGTRLTVL.

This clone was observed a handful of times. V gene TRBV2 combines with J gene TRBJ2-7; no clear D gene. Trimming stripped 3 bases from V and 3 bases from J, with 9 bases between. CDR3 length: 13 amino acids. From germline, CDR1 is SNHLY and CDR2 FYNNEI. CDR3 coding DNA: TGTGCCAGCAGTGACCCCCCCCTCTACGAGCAGTACTTC. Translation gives CASSDPPLYEQYF.

The CDR3 protein is CSVQGTDAKNIQYF. For the CDR3, the DNA is TGCAGCGTCCAGGGGACGGACGCCAAAAACATTCAGTACTTC. This rearrangement joins TRBV29-1 to TRBJ2-4, with D maybe TRBD1 (6 bases). V was clipped by 6 bases and J by 1 base, with 13 bases between them. The CDR3 covers 14 residues. The germline CDR1 and CDR2 sequences are SQVTM and ANQGSEA.

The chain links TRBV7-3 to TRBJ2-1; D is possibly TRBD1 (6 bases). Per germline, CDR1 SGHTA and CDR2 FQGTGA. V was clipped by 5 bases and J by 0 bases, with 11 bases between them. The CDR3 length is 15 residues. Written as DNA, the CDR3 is TGTGCCAGCAGCGGGGGCCCTAGCTCCTACAATGAGCAGTTCTTC. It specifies CASSGGPSSYNEQFF.

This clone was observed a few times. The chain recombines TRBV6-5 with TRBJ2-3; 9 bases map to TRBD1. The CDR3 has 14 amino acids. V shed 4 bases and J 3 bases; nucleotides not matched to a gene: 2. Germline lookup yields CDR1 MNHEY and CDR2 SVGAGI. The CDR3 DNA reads TGTGCCAGCAGTTCGGGACAGGGAACAGATACGCAGTATTTT. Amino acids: CASSSGQGTDTQYF.

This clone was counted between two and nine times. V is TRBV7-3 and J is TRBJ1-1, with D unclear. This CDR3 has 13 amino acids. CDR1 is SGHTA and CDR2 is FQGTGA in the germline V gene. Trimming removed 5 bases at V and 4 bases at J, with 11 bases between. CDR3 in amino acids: CASSRQRSTEAFF. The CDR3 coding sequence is TGTGCCAGCAGCCGTCAGCGGAGCACTGAAGCTTTCTTT.

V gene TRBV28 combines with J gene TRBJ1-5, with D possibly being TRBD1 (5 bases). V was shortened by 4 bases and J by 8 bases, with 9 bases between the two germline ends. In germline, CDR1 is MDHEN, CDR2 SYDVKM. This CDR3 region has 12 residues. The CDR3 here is CASSSQGKPQHF. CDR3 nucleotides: TGTGCCAGCAGTTCTCAGGGCAAGCCCCAGCATTTT.